This T cell receptor beta chain was identified during a study of blood T cell repertoires in COVID-19. The wider study: There were acute and convalescent COVID-19 samples, and they came from the United States, Italy and Spain. PBMCs, B-cell-depleted T cells, or T cells provided the cDNA or gDNA that made up the material.

From germline, CDR1 is SGHRS and CDR2 YFSETQ. Trimming removed 0 bases at V and 5 bases at J, with 8 bases between. The CDR3 runs to 14 residues. In the original processing: Reference gene primer amplification gave estimated nucleated cell counts. Sequencing was performed with immunoSEQ multiplex PCR; in TCRdb, only in-frame clones are kept and a portion is missing. D and trimming were read from the DNA, whereas the V and J calls and clone size are those reported in that table. The data show 25,000 to 35,000 clones, approximately 85% seen once. The V gene is TRBV5-1, the J gene TRBJ1-4; D is uncertain. The receptor's source is a man older than 75 with active COVID-19. Sequencing used peripheral blood. The CDR3 is CASSLGPSNEKLFF. The CDR3 coding sequence is TGCGCCAGCAGCTTGGGGCCCTCCAATGAAAAACTGTTTTTT.